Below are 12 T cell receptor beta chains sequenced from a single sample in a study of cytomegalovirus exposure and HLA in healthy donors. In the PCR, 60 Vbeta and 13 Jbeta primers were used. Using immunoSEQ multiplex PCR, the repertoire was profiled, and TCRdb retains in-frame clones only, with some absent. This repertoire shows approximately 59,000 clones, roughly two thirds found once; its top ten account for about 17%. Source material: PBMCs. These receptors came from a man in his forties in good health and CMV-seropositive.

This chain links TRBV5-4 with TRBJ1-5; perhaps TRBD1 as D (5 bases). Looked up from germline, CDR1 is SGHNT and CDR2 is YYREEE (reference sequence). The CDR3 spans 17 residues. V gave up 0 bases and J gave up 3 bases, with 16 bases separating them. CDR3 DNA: TGTGCCAGCAGCTTGGGCTACACCCTGACAGACAATCAGCCCCAGCATTTT. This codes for CASSLGYTLTDNQPQHF. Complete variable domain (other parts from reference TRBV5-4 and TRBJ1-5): ETGVTQSPTHLIKTRGQQVTLRCSSQSGHNTVSWYQQALGQGPQFIFQYYREEENGRGNFPPRFSGLQFPNYSSELNVNALELDDSALYLCASSLGYTLTDNQPQHFGDGTRLSIL.

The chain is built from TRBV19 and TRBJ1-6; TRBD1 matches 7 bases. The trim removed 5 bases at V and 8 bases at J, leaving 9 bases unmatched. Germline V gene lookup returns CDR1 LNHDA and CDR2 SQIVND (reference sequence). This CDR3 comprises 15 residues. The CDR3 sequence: CASSHRDSLDSPLHF. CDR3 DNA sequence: TGTGCCAGTAGTCACCGGGACAGCCTTGATTCACCCCTCCACTTT.

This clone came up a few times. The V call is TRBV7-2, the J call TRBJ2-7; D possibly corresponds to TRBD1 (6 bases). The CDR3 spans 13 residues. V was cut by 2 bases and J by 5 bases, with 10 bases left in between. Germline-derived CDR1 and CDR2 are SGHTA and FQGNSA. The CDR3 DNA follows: TGTGCCAGCAGCTTATCACAGGGAGACGAGCAGTACTTC. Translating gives CASSLSQGDEQYF.

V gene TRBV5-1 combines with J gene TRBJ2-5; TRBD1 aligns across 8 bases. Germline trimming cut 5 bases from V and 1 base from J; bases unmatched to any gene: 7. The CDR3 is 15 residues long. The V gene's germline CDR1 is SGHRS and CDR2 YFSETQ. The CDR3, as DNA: TGCGCCAGCAGAACAGGACAGGGACTCCAAGAGACCCAGTACTTC. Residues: CASRTGQGLQETQYF.

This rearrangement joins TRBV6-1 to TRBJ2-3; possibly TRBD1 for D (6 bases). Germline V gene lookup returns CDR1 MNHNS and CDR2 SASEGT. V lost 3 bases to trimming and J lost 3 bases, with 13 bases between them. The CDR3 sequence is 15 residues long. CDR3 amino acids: CASSEWGQMTDTQYF. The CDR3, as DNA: TGTGCCAGCAGTGAGTGGGGACAAATGACAGATACGCAGTATTTT.

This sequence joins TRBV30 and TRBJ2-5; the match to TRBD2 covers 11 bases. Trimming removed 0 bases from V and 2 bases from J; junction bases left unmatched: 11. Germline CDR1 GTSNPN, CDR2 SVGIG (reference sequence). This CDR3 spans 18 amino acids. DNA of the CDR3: TGTGCCTGGAGTGTACCGCCCTATAGCGGGGGGGGGCAAGAGACCCAGTACTTC. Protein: CAWSVPPYSGGGQETQYF.

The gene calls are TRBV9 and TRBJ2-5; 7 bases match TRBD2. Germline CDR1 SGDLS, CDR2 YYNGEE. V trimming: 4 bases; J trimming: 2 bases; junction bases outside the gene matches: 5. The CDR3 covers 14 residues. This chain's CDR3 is CASSSPSGQETQYF. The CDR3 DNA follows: TGTGCCAGCAGCTCCCCTAGCGGTCAAGAGACCCAGTACTTC.

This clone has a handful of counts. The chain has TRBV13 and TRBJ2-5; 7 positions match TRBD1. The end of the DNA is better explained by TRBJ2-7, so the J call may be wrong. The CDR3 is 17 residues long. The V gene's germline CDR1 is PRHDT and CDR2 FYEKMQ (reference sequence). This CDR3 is CASSTSRTPGGFYEQYF. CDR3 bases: TGTGCCAGCAGTACAAGTCGAACCCCAGGGGGTTTCTACGAGCAGTACTTC.

The CDR3 loop reads CASSATGTSGDTQYF. CDR3 coding DNA: TGCGCCAGCAGCGCGACCGGGACTAGCGGGGATACGCAGTATTTT. The chain has TRBV5-1 and TRBJ2-3, with 12 bases identical to TRBD2. The CDR3 extends over 15 amino acids. The germline V gene encodes CDR1 SGHRS and CDR2 YFSETQ. J gave up 6 bases and V 4 bases, and 6 bases lay outside the gene matches.

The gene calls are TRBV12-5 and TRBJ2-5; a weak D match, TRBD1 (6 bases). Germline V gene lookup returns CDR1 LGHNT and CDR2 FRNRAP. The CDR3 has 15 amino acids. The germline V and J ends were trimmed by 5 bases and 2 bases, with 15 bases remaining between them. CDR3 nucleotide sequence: TGTGCTAGTGGTCCGAGACTACAGGGACAAGAGACCCAGTACTTC. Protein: CASGPRLQGQETQYF.

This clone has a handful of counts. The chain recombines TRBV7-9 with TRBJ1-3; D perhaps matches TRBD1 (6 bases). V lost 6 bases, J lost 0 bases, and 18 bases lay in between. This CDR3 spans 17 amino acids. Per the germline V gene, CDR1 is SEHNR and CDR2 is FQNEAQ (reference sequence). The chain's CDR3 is CASRPKYRVNSGNTIYF. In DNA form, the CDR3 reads TGTGCCAGCAGACCCAAATACAGGGTTAACTCTGGAAACACCATATATTTT.

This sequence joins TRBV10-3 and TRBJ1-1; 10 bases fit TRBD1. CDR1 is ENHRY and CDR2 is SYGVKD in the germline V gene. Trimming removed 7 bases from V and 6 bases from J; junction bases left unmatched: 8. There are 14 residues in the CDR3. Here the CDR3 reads CAIKEDRGPAEAFF. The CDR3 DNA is TGTGCCATCAAGGAAGACAGGGGGCCCGCTGAAGCTTTCTTT.